This T cell receptor (beta chain) was retrieved from a study of cytomegalovirus exposure and HLA in healthy donors. Study-level points and caveats: Sequencing probably produced one cluster of sequence variants that were highly shared.

The PCR made use of 60 Vbeta and 13 Jbeta primers. The table came from immunoSEQ multiplex PCR; TCRdb's copy has only in-frame clones and leaves some out. The sample holds some 190,000 clones, over 65% seen once. The CDR3 contains 13 residues. Trimming removed 5 bases from V and 8 bases from J; junction bases left unmatched: 6. Germline V gene sequence: CDR1 SGHAT, CDR2 FQNNGV. A word on this clone: No antigen is known for it.

This receptor was identified in a man aged 18 to 35 in good health and CMV-seronegative. V gene TRBV11-2 combines with J gene TRBJ1-2, with 9 bases lining up with TRBD1. The sample comprised PBMCs. CDR3 DNA: TGTGCCAGCAGCCCGGACAGGGGAGAAGGCTACACCTTC. Its protein is CASSPDRGEGYTF.